This TCR beta chain came from a study of CD8+ T cells in alopecia areata. Treatment defined: oral pan-JAK inhibitor, 5-10 mg twice daily. Peripheral blood and lesional scalp punch biopsies were taken from alopecia areata patients. Following extraction, RNA underwent reverse transcription to cDNA, which served as the sequencing template. Method: immunoSEQ multiplex PCR; TCRdb's copy keeps in-frame clones and lacks some. The profile shows hundreds of thousands of clones, 66% of them singletons. The source material was CD4+ T cells sorted from blood, sampled at approximately week 44, from a patient treated with tofacitinib. This TCR derives from a human donor with alopecia areata.

The CDR3 is CASSQHDSNQPQHF. DNA for the CDR3: TGCGCCAGCAGCCAACACGACAGCAATCAGCCCCAGCATTTT. The chain joins TRBV4-1 to TRBJ1-5; D unresolved. The CDR3 loop spans 14 amino acids. Trimming removed 2 bases from V and 1 base from J, with 6 bases in between. Per germline, CDR1 MGHRA and CDR2 YSYEKL.